What follows are 23 T cell receptor beta chains derived from one specimen sequenced in a study of T-cell reconstitution after alpha-beta-depleted transplantation in children. Preparing the TCRbeta library involved the use of unique molecular identifiers. TCRdb itself ran the PCR reads through MiXCR, one entry per CDR3 protein. The sample carries 200,000 to 250,000 distinct CDR3 sequences, 7.5% to 9.5% recorded once. Sample: PBMCs, mostly from graft donor cells, taken 180 days after TCRalphabeta/CD19-depleted stem cell transplant. These receptors were collected from a male patient between 5 and 17 years old who had a stem cell transplant for acute lymphoblastic leukemia, so the T cells may come from the graft donor.

At least ten counts were recorded for this clonotype. The chain employs TRBV11-2 and TRBJ2-7; tentatively, D is TRBD1 (6 bases). This CDR3 has 18 residues. In germline, CDR1 is SGHAT, CDR2 FQNNGV. Trimming took 0 bases from V and 4 from J, leaving 22 bases between them. The CDR3 DNA follows: TGTGCCAGCAGCTTAGATCGGAAGAAGAGGGGGAAAGGGTACGAGCAGTACTTC. Encoded protein: CASSLDRKKRGKGYEQYF.

This clonotype was seen many times. This rearrangement joins TRBV20-1 to TRBJ2-1, with TRBD1 identical over 7 bases. CDR3 length: 14 residues. V dropped 3 bases and J dropped 13; count of bases not matched to a gene: 15. Germline assignment: CDR1 DFQATT and CDR2 SNEGSKA (reference sequence). CDR3 in amino acids: CSARGQGVSIRQFF. The CDR3 DNA sequence: TGCAGTGCTAGGGGGCAGGGGGTCTCCATTCGACAGTTCTTC.

This clonotype came up many times. The gene calls are TRBV11-2 and TRBJ1-1; D may be TRBD1 (5 bases). Germline V CDR1 and CDR2: SGHAT, FQNNGV. The ends were cut back, 2 bases at V and 0 bases at J, with 10 bases in the middle. There are 15 residues in the CDR3. The CDR3 region has the DNA TGTGCCAGCAGCTTATGGGGGATCTTGAACACTGAAGCTTTCTTT. This sequence encodes CASSLWGILNTEAFF.

This clonotype was counted only a few times. The chain carries TRBV18 and TRBJ2-7, with TRBD2 identical over 12 bases. J was trimmed by 0 bases and V by 5 bases; bases with no gene match: 5. In germline, CDR1 is KGHSH, CDR2 LQKENI. This CDR3 comprises 16 residues. The chain's CDR3 is CASSAGLAGNSYEQYF. CDR3 in DNA: TGTGCCAGCTCAGCGGGACTAGCGGGCAACTCCTACGAGCAGTACTTC.

This clonotype was counted a few times. This chain connects TRBV6-6 to TRBJ2-7, with no clear D. The CDR3 runs to 12 residues. V dropped 9 bases and J dropped 1 base, with 10 bases sitting between them. Germline V gene data show CDR1 as MNHNY and CDR2 as SVGAGI (reference sequence). The CDR3 bases are TGTGCCAGAACAGCGCAGTCCTACGAGCAGTACTTC. Its translation: CARTAQSYEQYF.

This clonotype was observed a few times. With a much larger clone just one base away, this may be a read error. V and J are TRBV9 and TRBJ2-1, with 10 bases aligning to TRBD2. The CDR3 sequence is 17 residues long. Trimming cost V 0 bases and J 7 bases; bases outside gene matches: 10. Germline CDR1 is SGDLS and CDR2 is YYNGEE. The CDR3 loop reads CASSVATTSGMGNEQFF. CDR3 sequence (DNA): TGTGCCAGCAGCGTAGCTACAACTAGCGGGATGGGGAATGAGCAGTTCTTC. Supplemented by reference TRBV9 and TRBJ2-1, the full variable domain reads DSGVTQTPKHLITATGQRVTLRCSPRSGDLSVYWYQQSLDQGLQFLIQYYNGEERAKGNILERFSAQQFPDLHSELNLSSLELGDSALYFCASSVATTSGMGNEQFFGPGTRLTVL.

This clonotype was observed many times. The chain joins TRBV9 to TRBJ1-3; D uncertain. The germline V gene encodes CDR1 SGDLS and CDR2 YYNGEE. The V end lost 0 bases, the J end lost 4 bases, and 5 bases lay between the germline ends. CDR3 length: 13 amino acids. CDR3 nucleotides: TGTGCCAGCAGCGTAGGTTTCGGAAACACCATATATTTT. Translation gives CASSVGFGNTIYF.

This clonotype was seen at least ten times. The chain joins TRBV18 to TRBJ2-3; 7 positions agree with TRBD1. From germline, CDR1 is KGHSH and CDR2 LQKENI. The junction had 5 bases not matched to a gene; V was cut back by 8 bases and J by 3 bases. The CDR3 has 13 amino acids. The CDR3, as DNA: TGTGCCAGCAGCCCACAGGGGACAGATACGCAGTATTTT. Amino acids: CASSPQGTDTQYF.

There are many counts of this clonotype. The rearrangement links TRBV20-1 to TRBJ1-1, with TRBD1 as a possible D gene (5 bases). Germline V gene lookup returns CDR1 DFQATT and CDR2 SNEGSKA (reference sequence). The CDR3 is 12 residues long. V was cut by 5 bases and J by 1 base, with 8 bases left in between. The CDR3, as DNA: TGCAGTGCTTATGGACAGAACACTGAAGCTTTCTTT. Amino acids: CSAYGQNTEAFF.

This clonotype was seen repeatedly, ten times or more. The gene calls are TRBV4-1 and TRBJ2-7; 13 nucleotides align to TRBD2. J lost 3 bases, V lost 2 bases, and 4 bases had no gene match. CDR1 and CDR2 (germline): MGHRA, YSYEKL. There are 16 residues in the CDR3. In DNA form, the CDR3 reads TGCGCCAGCAGCCAACGGACTAGCGGGAGATACTACGAGCAGTACTTC. It translates to CASSQRTSGRYYEQYF.

The sample holds many counts of this clonotype. V usage is TRBV29-1 and J usage is TRBJ2-3, with D possibly matching TRBD1 (5 bases). The CDR3 length is 13 residues. Per the germline V gene, CDR1 is SQVTM and CDR2 is ANQGSEA. V was trimmed by 7 bases and J by 2 bases, leaving 13 bases between them. The CDR3 is CSGIQVFTDTQYF. As DNA, the CDR3 is TGCAGCGGGATACAGGTGTTCACAGATACGCAGTATTTT.

This clonotype appeared many times. CDR3 in DNA: TGTGCCAGTAGTACCCCGACAGGGGGCGGCAATCAGCCCCAGCATTTT. This codes for CASSTPTGGGNQPQHF. V is TRBV19 and J is TRBJ1-5; 10 bases map to TRBD1. Germline trimming cut 4 bases from V and 2 bases from J; bases unmatched to any gene: 5. Germline V lookup: CDR1 LNHDA, CDR2 SQIVND (reference sequence). This CDR3 has 16 amino acids.

A remark on this clonotype: This may arise from a read error, as a much more abundant clone is one base away. The genes are TRBV27 and TRBJ1-4; perhaps TRBD1 as D (6 bases). The CDR3 runs 17 residues. The germline V gene has CDR1 MNHEY and CDR2 SMNVEV (reference sequence). CDR3 sequence: CASSKRTAGVTSEQLFF. CDR3 sequence (DNA): TGTGCCAGCAGTAAGAGGACAGCAGGGGTGACAAGTGAACAACTGTTTTTT.

This clonotype was found many times. This sequence joins TRBV7-9 and TRBJ1-2; the D gene is possibly TRBD1 (5 bases). Per germline, CDR1 SEHNR and CDR2 FQNEAQ (reference sequence). V gave up 3 bases and J gave up 8 bases, with 16 bases separating them. The CDR3 spans 14 residues. For the CDR3, the DNA is TGTGCCAGCAGCTTCCCCGGCGGGGGTTGGGGCTACACCTTC. Translation: CASSFPGGGWGYTF.

This clonotype was counted at least ten times. This chain links TRBV5-1 with TRBJ2-5; 7 bases agree with TRBD1. CDR1 SGHRS and CDR2 YFSETQ come from the germline V gene. The V segment lost 0 bases and the J segment 1 base; nucleotides outside the gene matches: 0. There are 14 residues in the CDR3. CDR3 sequence reads: CASSLGQGQETQYF. As DNA, the CDR3 is TGCGCCAGCAGCTTGGGACAGGGCCAAGAGACCCAGTACTTC.

The table lists this clonotype with many counts. This rearrangement joins TRBV12-3 or TRBV12-4 to TRBJ2-3; TRBD2 might be the D (5 bases). The CDR3 contains 14 residues. Trimming stripped 5 bases from V and 10 bases from J, with 19 bases between. The CDR3 is CASSPPPDYAPQYF. The CDR3 region has the DNA TGTGCCAGCAGTCCACCTCCTGACTACGCTCCGCAGTATTTT.

This clonotype was recorded at least ten times. The chain carries TRBV6-2 or TRBV6-3 and TRBJ2-2; D not resolved. The CDR3 loop spans 18 amino acids. V shed 2 bases and J shed 1 base, with 17 bases lying between them. Per the germline V gene, CDR1 is MNHEY and CDR2 is SVGEGT. This CDR3 reads CASSYLGRFTLNTGELFF. CDR3 nucleotide sequence: TGTGCCAGCAGTTACCTTGGACGGTTTACACTGAACACCGGGGAGCTGTTTTTT.

This clonotype was seen repeatedly, ten times or more. The chain links TRBV7-6 to TRBJ2-1; weak D call: TRBD1 (5 bases). The CDR3 totals 15 residues. V gave up 1 base and J gave up 1 base, with 8 bases separating them. The germline CDR1 and CDR2 sequences are SGHVS and FNYEAQ. The CDR3 region is CASSLGGASYNEQFF. Here the CDR3 DNA reads TGTGCCAGCAGCTTAGGGGGCGCATCCTACAATGAGCAGTTCTTC.

This clonotype was seen many times. This chain joins TRBV7-9 and TRBJ1-5; D is unclear. The CDR3 loop spans 15 amino acids. The V and J ends lost 3 bases and 2 bases respectively, with 11 bases between them. Germline CDR1 and CDR2: SEHNR and FQNEAQ (reference sequence). The CDR3 protein is CASSLGRSGNQPQHF. Here the CDR3 DNA reads TGTGCCAGCAGCTTGGGCAGGTCGGGCAATCAGCCCCAGCATTTT.

This clonotype has a count of ten or more. V is TRBV25-1 and J is TRBJ2-7; D is unclear. V lost 2 bases, J lost 7 bases, and 9 bases lay in between. In germline, CDR1 is MGHDK, CDR2 SYGVNS. This CDR3 is built from 12 residues. CDR3 in DNA: TGTGCCAGCAGTGAAGGTGGGAAAGAGCAGTACTTC. Protein: CASSEGGKEQYF.

This clonotype showed up many times. The chain has TRBV28 and TRBJ2-1; TRBD2 agrees at 13 bases. The CDR3 is 17 residues long. Trimming removed 5 bases from V and 6 bases from J; junction bases left unmatched: 10. CDR1 and CDR2 (germline): MDHEN, SYDVKM. The CDR3 DNA reads TGTGCCAGCAGTCTCGAACAGGGACTAGCGGGACGCAATGAGCAGTTCTTC. It specifies CASSLEQGLAGRNEQFF.

Ten or more counts support this clonotype. The chain is built from TRBV20-1 and TRBJ1-1; 9 nucleotides line up with TRBD1. Looked up from germline, CDR1 is DFQATT and CDR2 is SNEGSKA (reference sequence). This CDR3 is 15 amino acids long. J was trimmed by 5 bases and V by 4 bases; bases with no gene match: 11. CDR3 protein: CSATRLQGAGTEAFF. CDR3 DNA sequence: TGCAGTGCTACACGCCTACAGGGGGCCGGTACTGAAGCTTTCTTT.

This clonotype has at least ten counts. The chain links TRBV7-2 to TRBJ2-1; 11 bases align to TRBD2. Unmatched junction bases numbered 5, after V lost 6 bases and J lost 7 bases. This CDR3 has 14 amino acids. Germline assignment: CDR1 SGHTA and CDR2 FQGNSA. This CDR3 is CASSKGLAANEQFF. The CDR3 DNA reads as TGTGCCAGCAGTAAGGGACTAGCGGCAAATGAGCAGTTCTTC. The full variable domain, completed using reference TRBV7-2 and TRBJ2-1, is GAGVSQSPSNKVTEKGKDVELRCDPISGHTALYWYRQSLGQGLEFLIYFQGNSAPDKSGLPSDRFSAERTGGSVSTLTIQRTQQEDSAVYLCASSKGLAANEQFFGPGTRLTVL.